Below, 11 T cell receptor beta chains from the same sample are listed, as sequenced in a study of shared clonotypes between healthy human individuals. Assay used: immunoSEQ multiplex PCR; TCRdb lists only in-frame clones, some missing. The data contain roughly 700,000 clones, roughly 87% of them singletons. Sample: memory CD8+ T cells from PBMCs. Stated subset: CD45RO+ cells pooled with CCR7-negative TemRA cells. Receptors were obtained from a man in his late teens or twenties in good health. Some clones in this sample may be carry-over from other donors' samples.

The chain couples TRBV25-1 to TRBJ1-1; the D is unclear. V lost 3 bases, J lost 3 bases, and 17 bases lay in between. Germline-derived CDR1 and CDR2 are MGHDK and SYGVNS. The CDR3 is 16 amino acids. The CDR3 protein is CASSDFGQNGDTEAFF. For the CDR3, the DNA is TGTGCCAGCAGTGACTTCGGGCAGAACGGGGACACTGAAGCTTTCTTT.

The chain couples TRBV11-3 to TRBJ2-5; perhaps TRBD1 as D (5 bases). Germline V CDR1 and CDR2: SGHNT, YENEEA. This CDR3 spans 15 amino acids. V dropped 1 base and J dropped 3 bases, with 12 bases sitting between them. The CDR3 DNA reads as TGTGCCAGCAGCTTAGCTGGGCAGGGCAAAGAGACCCAGTACTTC. This sequence encodes CASSLAGQGKETQYF.

The chain carries TRBV13 and TRBJ2-2, with 8 bases fitting TRBD1. Germline trimming cut 5 bases from V and 1 base from J; bases unmatched to any gene: 3. CDR3 length: 15 amino acids. CDR1 and CDR2 from the germline V gene are PRHDT and FYEKMQ (reference sequence). The CDR3 DNA follows: TGTGCCAGCAGCCTCGACAGGGGGAACACCGGGGAGCTGTTTTTT. It specifies CASSLDRGNTGELFF.

The CDR3 loop reads CASSQEGDLEETQYF. CDR3 coding DNA: TGTGCCAGCAGCCAAGAGGGGGACCTCGAAGAGACCCAGTACTTC. The rearrangement joins TRBV4-2 to TRBJ2-5, with D perhaps TRBD1 or TRBD2 (5 bases each). The length of the CDR3 is 15 residues. Trimming pared 0 bases from V and 3 bases from J, leaving 11 bases between. The germline gives CDR1 LGHNA, CDR2 YNFKEQ.

The V gene is TRBV9, the J gene TRBJ2-3; the match to TRBD2 covers 7 bases. Germline CDR1 and CDR2: SGDLS and YYNGEE. The CDR3 is made up of 16 amino acids. V trimming: 1 base; J trimming: 0 bases; junction bases outside the gene matches: 5. This chain's CDR3 is CASSVWASGSTDTQYF. For the CDR3, the DNA is TGTGCCAGCAGCGTATGGGCTAGCGGAAGCACAGATACGCAGTATTTT.

This CDR3 is CASGLGDYNEQFF. The CDR3 DNA follows: TGTGCTAGTGGTTTGGGGGACTACAATGAGCAGTTCTTC. The chain employs TRBV12-5 and TRBJ2-1; no definite D call. Germline CDR1 LGHNT, CDR2 FRNRAP. Between the trimmed V and J ends, which lost 1 base and 3 bases, there was a span of 4 bases. The CDR3 has 13 amino acids.

The CDR3 region has the DNA TGTGCCAGCATGTCTTGGCCGGATGAAAAACTGTTTTTT. Protein sequence: CASMSWPDEKLFF. J is TRBJ1-4 and V is TRBV27; no clear D. With 7 bases removed from V and 6 bases from J, the gap between germline ends came to 12 bases. This CDR3 contains 13 residues. Germline V lookup: CDR1 MNHEY, CDR2 SMNVEV (reference sequence).

The V call is TRBV28, the J call TRBJ2-1; D perhaps matches TRBD2 (6 bases). V gave up 6 bases and J gave up 4 bases, with 22 bases separating them. This CDR3 contains 17 residues. The germline V gene encodes CDR1 MDHEN and CDR2 SYDVKM. The CDR3 DNA follows: TGTGCCAGCAGCCCGAGGGGCGGGAAGGGGATTTACAATGAGCAGTTCTTC. It specifies CASSPRGGKGIYNEQFF.

The chain has TRBV6-6 and TRBJ1-5; D uncertain. V was clipped by 2 bases and J by 2 bases, with 13 bases between them. Germline loops: CDR1 MNHNY, CDR2 SVGAGI (reference sequence). This CDR3 has 16 residues. The CDR3 is CASSYEREVGNQPQHF. CDR3 DNA: TGTGCCAGCAGTTACGAGCGGGAGGTCGGCAATCAGCCCCAGCATTTT.

CDR3 amino acids: CASSPQVVTGEGEQFF. CDR3 bases: TGTGCCAGCAGTCCTCAGGTGGTCACCGGGGAGGGTGAGCAGTTCTTC. The rearrangement joins TRBV27 to TRBJ2-1; TRBD2 matches at 7 bases. The CDR3 covers 16 residues. Trimming cost V 5 bases and J 9 bases; bases outside gene matches: 16. Germline CDR1 MNHEY, CDR2 SMNVEV (reference sequence).

V is TRBV7-9 and J is TRBJ2-3, with no clear D. Germline values: CDR1 SEHNR, CDR2 FQNEAQ (reference sequence). Trimming removed 2 bases at V and 2 bases at J, with 8 bases between. The length of the CDR3 is 14 residues. The CDR3 loop is CASSLSSTTDTQYF. The CDR3 DNA is TGTGCCAGCAGCTTAAGTAGCACCACAGATACGCAGTATTTT.